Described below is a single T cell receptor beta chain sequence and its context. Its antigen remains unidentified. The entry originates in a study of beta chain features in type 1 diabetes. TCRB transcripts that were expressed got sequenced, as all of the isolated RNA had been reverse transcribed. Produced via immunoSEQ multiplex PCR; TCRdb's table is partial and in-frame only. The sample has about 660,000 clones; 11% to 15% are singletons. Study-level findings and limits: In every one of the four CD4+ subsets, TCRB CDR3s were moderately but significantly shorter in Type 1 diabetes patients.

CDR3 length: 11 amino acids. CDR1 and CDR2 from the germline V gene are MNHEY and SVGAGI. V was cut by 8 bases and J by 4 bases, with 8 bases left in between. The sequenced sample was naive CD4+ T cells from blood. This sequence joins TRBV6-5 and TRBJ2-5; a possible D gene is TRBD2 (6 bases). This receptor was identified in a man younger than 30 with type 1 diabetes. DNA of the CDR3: TGTGCCAGCGGGACTTCAGAGACCCAGTACTTC. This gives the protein CASGTSETQYF.